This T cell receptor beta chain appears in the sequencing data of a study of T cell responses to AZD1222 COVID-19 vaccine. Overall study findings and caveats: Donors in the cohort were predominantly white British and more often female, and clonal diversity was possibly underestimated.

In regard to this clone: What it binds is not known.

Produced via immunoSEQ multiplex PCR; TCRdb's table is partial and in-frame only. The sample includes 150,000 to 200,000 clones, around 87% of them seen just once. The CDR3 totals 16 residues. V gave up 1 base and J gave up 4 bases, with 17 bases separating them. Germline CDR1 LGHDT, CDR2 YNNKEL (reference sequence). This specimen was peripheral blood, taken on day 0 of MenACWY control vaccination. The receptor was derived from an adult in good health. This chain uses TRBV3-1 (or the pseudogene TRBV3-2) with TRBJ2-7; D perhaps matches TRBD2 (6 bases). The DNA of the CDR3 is TGTGCCAGCAGCCAAGGGTGGGACTCCGAATTTTACGAGCAGTACTTC. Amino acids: CASSQGWDSEFYEQYF.